A single sample is the source of the 4 T cell receptor beta chains below, sequenced in a study of graft-versus-host responses after intestinal transplantation. Sequencing was performed with immunoSEQ multiplex PCR; in TCRdb, only in-frame clones are kept and a portion is missing. The table has 80,000 to 100,000 clones, less than 95% seen once. Their antigens are not known. The sample was unstimulated CD8+ T cells sorted from spleen or lymph node cells, taken before transplant. These TCRs come from a human donor who was the organ donor for an intestinal transplant.

The rearrangement joins TRBV7-8 to TRBJ2-1; the D gene is possibly TRBD2 (5 bases). V lost 1 base and J 2 bases, leaving 9 bases between the germline ends. The CDR3 has 15 residues. Germline lookup yields CDR1 SGHVS and CDR2 FQNEAQ. CDR3 nucleotides: TGTGCCAGCAGCTTAGTTCGGGGAACCTACAATGAGCAGTTCTTC. Residues: CASSLVRGTYNEQFF. The full variable domain, its missing parts supplied by reference TRBV7-8 and TRBJ2-1, is GAGVSQSPRYKVAKRGQDVALRCDPISGHVSLFWYQQALGQGPEFLTYFQNEAQLDKSGLPSDRFFAERPEGSVSTLKIQRTQQEDSAVYLCASSLVRGTYNEQFFGPGTRLTVL.

The chain is built from TRBV18 and TRBJ2-1, with 7 bases aligning to TRBD2. CDR1 is KGHSH and CDR2 is LQKENI in the germline V gene. J lost 10 bases, V lost 3 bases, and 0 bases had no gene match. The CDR3 loop spans 11 amino acids. CDR3 protein: CASSPGGEQFF. As DNA, the CDR3 is TGTGCCAGCTCACCGGGGGGGGAGCAGTTCTTC.

The V call is TRBV7-9, the J call TRBJ2-3; a weak D match, TRBD1 (5 bases). V gave up 5 bases and J gave up 7 bases, with 7 bases separating them. From germline, CDR1 is SEHNR and CDR2 FQNEAQ (reference sequence). CDR3 length: 11 amino acids. This CDR3 reads CASSRQNTQYF. In DNA form, the CDR3 reads TGTGCCAGCAGCCGACAGAATACGCAGTATTTT.

This chain links TRBV5-1 with TRBJ2-7, with 7 bases that match TRBD1. Germline values: CDR1 SGHRS, CDR2 YFSETQ. The J segment lost 3 bases and the V segment lost 4 bases, leaving 10 bases of the junction unmatched. The CDR3 spans 15 residues. The CDR3 DNA reads as TGCGCCAGCAGCCCGCATCCGACAGGGTTCTACGAGCAGTACTTC. Translated, it gives CASSPHPTGFYEQYF.